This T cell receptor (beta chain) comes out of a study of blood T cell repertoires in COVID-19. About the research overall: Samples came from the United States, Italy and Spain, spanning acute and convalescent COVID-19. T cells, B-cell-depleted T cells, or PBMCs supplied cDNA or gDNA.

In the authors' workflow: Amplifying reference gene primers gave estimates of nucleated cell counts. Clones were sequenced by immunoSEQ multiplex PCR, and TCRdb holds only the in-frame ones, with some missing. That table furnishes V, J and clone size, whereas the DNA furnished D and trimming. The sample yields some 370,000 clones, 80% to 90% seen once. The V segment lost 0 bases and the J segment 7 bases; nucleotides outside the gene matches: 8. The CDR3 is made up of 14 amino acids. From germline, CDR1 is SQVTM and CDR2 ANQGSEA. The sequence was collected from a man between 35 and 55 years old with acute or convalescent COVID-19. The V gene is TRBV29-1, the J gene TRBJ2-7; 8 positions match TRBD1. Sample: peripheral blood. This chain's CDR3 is CSVEEGQGSGEQYF. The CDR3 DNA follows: TGCAGCGTTGAAGAAGGACAGGGTTCCGGAGAGCAGTACTTC.